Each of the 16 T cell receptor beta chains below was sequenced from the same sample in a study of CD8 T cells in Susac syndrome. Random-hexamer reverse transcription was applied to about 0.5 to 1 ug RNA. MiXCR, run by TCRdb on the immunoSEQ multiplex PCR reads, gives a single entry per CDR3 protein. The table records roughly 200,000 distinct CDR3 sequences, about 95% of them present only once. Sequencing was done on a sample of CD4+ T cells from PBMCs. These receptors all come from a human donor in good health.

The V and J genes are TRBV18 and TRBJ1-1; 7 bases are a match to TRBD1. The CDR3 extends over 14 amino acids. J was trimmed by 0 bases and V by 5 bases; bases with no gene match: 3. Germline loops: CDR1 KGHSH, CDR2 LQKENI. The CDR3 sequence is CASSGTDMNTEAFF. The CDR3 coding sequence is TGTGCCAGCTCAGGGACAGATATGAACACTGAAGCTTTCTTT.

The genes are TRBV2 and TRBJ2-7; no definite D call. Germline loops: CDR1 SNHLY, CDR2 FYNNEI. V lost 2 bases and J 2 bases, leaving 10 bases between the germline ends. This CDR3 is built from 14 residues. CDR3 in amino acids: CASSEFVAAYEQYF. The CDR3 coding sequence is TGTGCCAGCAGTGAATTCGTAGCTGCCTACGAGCAGTACTTC.

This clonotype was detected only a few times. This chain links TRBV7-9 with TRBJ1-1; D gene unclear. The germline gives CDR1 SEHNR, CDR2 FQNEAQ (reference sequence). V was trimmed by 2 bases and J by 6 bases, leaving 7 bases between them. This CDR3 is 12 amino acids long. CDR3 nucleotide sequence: TGTGCCAGCAGCTTAAGTGCTTCTGAAGCTTTCTTT. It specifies CASSLSASEAFF.

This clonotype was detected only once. The CDR3 nucleotides are TGTGCCAGCAGCCCTGCCCAGGGGGAGGCCAAAAACATTCAGTACTTC. This codes for CASSPAQGEAKNIQYF. The genes are TRBV3-1 and TRBJ2-4; 7 nucleotides match TRBD1. The CDR3 is 16 amino acids. Per the germline V gene, CDR1 is LGHDT and CDR2 is YNNKEL (reference sequence). V trimming: 4 bases; J trimming: 1 base; junction bases outside the gene matches: 7.

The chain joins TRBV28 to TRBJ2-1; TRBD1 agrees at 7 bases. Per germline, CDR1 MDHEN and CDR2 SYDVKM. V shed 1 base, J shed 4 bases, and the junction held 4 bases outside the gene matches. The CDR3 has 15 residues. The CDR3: CASSLYRGHYNEQFF. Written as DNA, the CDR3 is TGTGCCAGCAGTTTATACAGGGGACATTACAATGAGCAGTTCTTC.

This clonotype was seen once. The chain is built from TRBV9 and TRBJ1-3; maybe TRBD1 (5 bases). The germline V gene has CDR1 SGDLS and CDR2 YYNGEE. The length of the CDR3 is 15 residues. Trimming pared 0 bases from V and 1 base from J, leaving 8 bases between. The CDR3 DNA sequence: TGTGCCAGCAGCGTAGGGAGACAGTCTGGAAACACCATATATTTT. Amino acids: CASSVGRQSGNTIYF.

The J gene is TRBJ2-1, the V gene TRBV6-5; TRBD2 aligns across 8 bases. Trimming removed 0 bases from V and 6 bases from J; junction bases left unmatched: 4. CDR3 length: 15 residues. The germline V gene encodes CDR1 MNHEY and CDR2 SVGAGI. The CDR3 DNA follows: TGTGCCAGCAGTTACTCTGGTAGCGGGGCCAATGAGCAGTTCTTC. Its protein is CASSYSGSGANEQFF.

This chain's CDR3 is CASMDYNTEAFF. DNA for the CDR3: TGCGCCAGCATGGACTATAACACTGAAGCTTTCTTT. The chain is built from TRBV5-1 and TRBJ1-1, with unresolved D. Trimming cost V 6 bases and J 2 bases, with 8 bases left between them. The germline V gene encodes CDR1 SGHRS and CDR2 YFSETQ. The CDR3 extends over 12 amino acids.

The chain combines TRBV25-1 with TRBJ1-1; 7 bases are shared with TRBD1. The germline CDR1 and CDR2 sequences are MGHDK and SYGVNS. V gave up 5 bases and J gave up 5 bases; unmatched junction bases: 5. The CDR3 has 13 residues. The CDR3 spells CASSRGQRTEAFF. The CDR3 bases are TGTGCCAGCAGTAGGGGGCAGAGGACTGAAGCTTTCTTT.

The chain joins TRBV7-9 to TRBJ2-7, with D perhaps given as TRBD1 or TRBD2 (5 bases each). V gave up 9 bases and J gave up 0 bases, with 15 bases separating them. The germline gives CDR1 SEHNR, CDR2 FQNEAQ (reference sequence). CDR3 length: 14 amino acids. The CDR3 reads CARGTQWSSYEQYF. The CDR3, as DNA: TGTGCCAGGGGGACGCAATGGAGCTCCTACGAGCAGTACTTC.

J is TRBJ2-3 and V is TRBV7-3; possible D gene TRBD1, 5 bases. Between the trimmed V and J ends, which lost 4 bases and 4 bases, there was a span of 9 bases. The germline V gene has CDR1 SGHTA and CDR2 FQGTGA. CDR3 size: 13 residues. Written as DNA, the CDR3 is TGTGCCAGCAGCTACGGCAGGGCAGATACGCAGTATTTT. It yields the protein CASSYGRADTQYF.

CDR3 in amino acids: CSVGRQGNYEQYF. CDR3 DNA: TGCAGCGTTGGCCGACAGGGAAACTACGAGCAGTACTTC. J is TRBJ2-7 and V is TRBV29-1; 7 bases are a match to TRBD1. Germline V gene sequence: CDR1 SQVTM, CDR2 ANQGSEA. The CDR3 has 13 amino acids. V gave up 4 bases and J gave up 3 bases; unmatched junction bases: 6.

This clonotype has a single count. Written as DNA, the CDR3 is TGTGCCAGTAGTAGGGAACGGCAAGAGACCCAGTACTTC. This codes for CASSRERQETQYF. V is TRBV19 and J is TRBJ2-5; D is uncertain. CDR3 length: 13 amino acids. Germline V gene data show CDR1 as LNHDA and CDR2 as SQIVND (reference sequence). Trimming removed 4 bases from V and 2 bases from J, with 8 bases in between.

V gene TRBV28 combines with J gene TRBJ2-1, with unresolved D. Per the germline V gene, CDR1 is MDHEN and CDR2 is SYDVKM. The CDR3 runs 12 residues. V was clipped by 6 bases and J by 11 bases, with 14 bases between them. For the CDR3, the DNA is TGTGCCAGCAGCCCCCTCATCCACCAGCAGTTCTTC. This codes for CASSPLIHQQFF.

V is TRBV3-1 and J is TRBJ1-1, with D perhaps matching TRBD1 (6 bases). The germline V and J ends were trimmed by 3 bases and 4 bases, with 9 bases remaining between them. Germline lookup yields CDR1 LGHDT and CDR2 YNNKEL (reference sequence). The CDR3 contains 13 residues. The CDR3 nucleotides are TGTGCCAGCAGCCATGCCAGGGGCACTGAAGCTTTCTTT. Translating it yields CASSHARGTEAFF.

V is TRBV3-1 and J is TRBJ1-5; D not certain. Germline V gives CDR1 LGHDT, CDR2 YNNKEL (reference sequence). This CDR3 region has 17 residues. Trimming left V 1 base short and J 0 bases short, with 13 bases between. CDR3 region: CASSQGLGGYSNQPQHF. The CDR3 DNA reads TGTGCCAGCAGCCAAGGGCTCGGCGGATATAGCAATCAGCCCCAGCATTTT.